Detailed here is one T cell receptor (beta chain). What it binds is unknown. The sample is drawn from a study of cytomegalovirus exposure and HLA in healthy donors. Germline V CDR1 and CDR2: SGDLS, YYNGEE. This CDR3 has 15 amino acids. V lost 6 bases to trimming and J lost 3 bases; unmatched junction nucleotides: 9. 13 Jbeta primers and 60 Vbeta primers were used for the PCR. TCRdb keeps only in-frame clones here, not all; method: immunoSEQ multiplex PCR. The sample has more than 100,000 clones, 80% seen once. Study outcomes and limitations: Several of the most significant clusters were apparently associated with common viral pathogens in a later analysis. It was confirmed in vitro that a few of the CMV-associated chains were specific for CMV antigens.

Sample: PBMCs. The rearrangement links TRBV9 to TRBJ2-3; 8 bases align to TRBD2. The sequence was collected from a man aged 50-59 years in good health and CMV-seronegative. The CDR3 loop reads CASIQCGRKTDTQYF. The CDR3 coding sequence is TGTGCCAGCATTCAGTGCGGGAGGAAGACAGATACGCAGTATTTT.